The T cell receptor beta chain under discussion was sequenced for a study of blood T cell repertoires in COVID-19. About the study: Researchers got acute and convalescent COVID-19 samples from the United States, Italy and Spain.

The CDR3 runs to 14 residues. Germline CDR1 is MNHEY and CDR2 is SMNVEV (reference sequence). The J segment lost 4 bases and the V segment lost 5 bases, leaving 6 bases of the junction unmatched. Some clones are missing from TCRdb's copy, which holds only in-frame ones; the method was immunoSEQ multiplex PCR. Of under 400,000 clones listed, roughly 85% were seen once; the top ten hold 4% to 5%. Everyone who took part was roughly 18 to 90 years old, and they came from 24 US areas. Self-reported history from a screening survey and questionnaire set each donor's cohort. The clonotype comes from a woman between 35 and 50 years old with acute COVID-19. Specimen: PBMCs or T cells enriched from blood (not recorded which). The chain employs TRBV27 and TRBJ1-1; 8 bases line up with TRBD1. The CDR3 region is CASSARQGFTEAFF. In DNA, the CDR3 is TGTGCCAGCAGTGCCAGACAGGGGTTCACTGAAGCTTTCTTT.